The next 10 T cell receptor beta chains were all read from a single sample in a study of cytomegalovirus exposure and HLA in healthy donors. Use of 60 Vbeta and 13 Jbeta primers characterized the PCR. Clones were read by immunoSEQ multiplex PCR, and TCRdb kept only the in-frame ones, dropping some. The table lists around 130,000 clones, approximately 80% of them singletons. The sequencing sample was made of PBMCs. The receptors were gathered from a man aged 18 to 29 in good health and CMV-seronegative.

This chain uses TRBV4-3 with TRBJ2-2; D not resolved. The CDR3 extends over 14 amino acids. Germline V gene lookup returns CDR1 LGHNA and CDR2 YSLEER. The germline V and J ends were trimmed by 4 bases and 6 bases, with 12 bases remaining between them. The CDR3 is CASSPAERAGELFF. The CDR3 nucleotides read TGCGCCAGCAGCCCCGCGGAGCGTGCCGGGGAGCTGTTTTTT.

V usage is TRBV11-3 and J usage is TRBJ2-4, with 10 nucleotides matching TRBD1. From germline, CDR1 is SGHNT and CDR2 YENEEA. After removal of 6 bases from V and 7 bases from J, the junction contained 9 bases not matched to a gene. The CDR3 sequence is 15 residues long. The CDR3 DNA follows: TGTGCCAGCAGTCCTCGGGGACAGGGGAATAACATTCAGTACTTC. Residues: CASSPRGQGNNIQYF. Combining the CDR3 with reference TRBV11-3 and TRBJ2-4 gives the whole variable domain EAGVVQSPRYKIIEKKQPVAFWCNPISGHNTLYWYLQNLGQGPELLIRYENEEAVDDSQLPKDRFSAERLKGVDSTLKIQPAELGDSAVYLCASSPRGQGNNIQYFGAGTRLSVL.

The CDR3 sequence: CASSRPRGSYNSPLHF. The CDR3 region has the DNA TGTGCCAGCAGCCGGCCCAGGGGGTCCTATAATTCACCCCTCCACTTT. This chain uses TRBV5-6 with TRBJ1-6, with 7 positions matching TRBD1. The CDR3 has 16 amino acids. The germline CDR1 and CDR2 sequences are SGHDT and YYEEEE. V lost 4 bases, J lost 1 base, and 5 bases stayed unmatched.

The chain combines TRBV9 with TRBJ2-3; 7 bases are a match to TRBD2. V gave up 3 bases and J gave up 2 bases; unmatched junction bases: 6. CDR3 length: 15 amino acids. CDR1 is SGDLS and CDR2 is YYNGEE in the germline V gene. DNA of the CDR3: TGTGCCAGCAGCGCGGGCGGGGGAACCACAGATACGCAGTATTTT. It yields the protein CASSAGGGTTDTQYF.

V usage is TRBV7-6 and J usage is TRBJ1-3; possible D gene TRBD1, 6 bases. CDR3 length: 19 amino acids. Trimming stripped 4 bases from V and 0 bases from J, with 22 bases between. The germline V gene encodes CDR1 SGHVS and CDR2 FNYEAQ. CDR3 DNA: TGTGCCAGCAGCTCACCACCTAGGGGGGGGGCCATCTCTGGAAACACCATATATTTT. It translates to CASSSPPRGGAISGNTIYF.

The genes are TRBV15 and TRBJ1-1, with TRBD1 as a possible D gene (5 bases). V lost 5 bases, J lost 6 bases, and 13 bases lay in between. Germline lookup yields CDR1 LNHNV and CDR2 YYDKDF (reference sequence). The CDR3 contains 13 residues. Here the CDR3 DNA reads TGTGCCACCAGCCGCCTGGGGCCCGCTGAAGCTTTCTTT. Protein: CATSRLGPAEAFF. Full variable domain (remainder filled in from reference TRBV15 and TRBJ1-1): DAMVIQNPRYQVTQFGKPVTLSCSQTLNHNVMYWYQQKSSQAPKLLFHYYDKDFNNEADTPDNFQSRRPNTSFCFLDIRSPGLGDTAMYLCATSRLGPAEAFFGQGTRLTVV.

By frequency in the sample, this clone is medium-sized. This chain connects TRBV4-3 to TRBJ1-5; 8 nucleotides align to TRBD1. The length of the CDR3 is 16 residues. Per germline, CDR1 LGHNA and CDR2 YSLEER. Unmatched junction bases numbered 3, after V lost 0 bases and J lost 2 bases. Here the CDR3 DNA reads TGCGCCAGCAGCCAAGATACGACAGGGGGCAATCAGCCCCAGCATTTT. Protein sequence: CASSQDTTGGNQPQHF.

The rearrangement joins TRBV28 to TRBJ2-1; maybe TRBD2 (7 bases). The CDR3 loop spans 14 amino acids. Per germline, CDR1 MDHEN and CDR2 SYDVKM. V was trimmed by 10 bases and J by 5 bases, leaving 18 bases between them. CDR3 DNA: TGTGCCACCAAAGGGGGGGCCGAGAACAATGAGCAGTTCTTC. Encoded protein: CATKGGAENNEQFF.

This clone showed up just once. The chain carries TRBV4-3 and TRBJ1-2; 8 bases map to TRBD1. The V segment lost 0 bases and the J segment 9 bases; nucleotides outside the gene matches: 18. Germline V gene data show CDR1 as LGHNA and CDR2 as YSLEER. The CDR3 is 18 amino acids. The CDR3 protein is CASSQEEEQGVRLRCYTF. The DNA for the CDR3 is TGCGCCAGCAGCCAAGAGGAGGAACAGGGGGTCCGCCTAAGGTGCTACACCTTC.

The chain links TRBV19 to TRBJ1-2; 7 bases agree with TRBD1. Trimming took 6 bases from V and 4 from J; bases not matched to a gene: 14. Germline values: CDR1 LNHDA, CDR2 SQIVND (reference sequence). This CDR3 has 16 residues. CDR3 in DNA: TGTGCCAGTAGCCACGAGGGACAGCAGGGTACCTATGGCTACACCTTC. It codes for CASSHEGQQGTYGYTF.